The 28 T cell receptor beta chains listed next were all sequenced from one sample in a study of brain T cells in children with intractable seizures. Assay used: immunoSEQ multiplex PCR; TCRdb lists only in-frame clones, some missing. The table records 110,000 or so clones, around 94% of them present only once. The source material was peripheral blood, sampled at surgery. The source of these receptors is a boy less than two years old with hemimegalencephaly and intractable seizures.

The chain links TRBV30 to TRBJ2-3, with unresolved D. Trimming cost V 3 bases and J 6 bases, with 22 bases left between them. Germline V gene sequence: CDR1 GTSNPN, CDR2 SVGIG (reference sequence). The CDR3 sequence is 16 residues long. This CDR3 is CAWRVSTGKSRDTQYF. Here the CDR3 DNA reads TGTGCCTGGAGGGTATCGACGGGTAAGTCTCGGGATACGCAGTATTTT.

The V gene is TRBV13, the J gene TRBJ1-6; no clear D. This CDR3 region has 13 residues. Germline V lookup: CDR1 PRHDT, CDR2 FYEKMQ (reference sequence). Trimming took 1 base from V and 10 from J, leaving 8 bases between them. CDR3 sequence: CASSLEGDSPLHF. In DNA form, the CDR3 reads TGTGCCAGCAGCTTAGAGGGAGACTCACCCCTCCACTTT.

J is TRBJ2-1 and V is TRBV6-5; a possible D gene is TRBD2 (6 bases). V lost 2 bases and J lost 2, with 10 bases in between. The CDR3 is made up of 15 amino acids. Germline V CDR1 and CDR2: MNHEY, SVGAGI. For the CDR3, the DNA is TGTGCCAGCAGTTACAGCGCGGGAACCTACAATGAGCAGTTCTTC. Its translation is CASSYSAGTYNEQFF.

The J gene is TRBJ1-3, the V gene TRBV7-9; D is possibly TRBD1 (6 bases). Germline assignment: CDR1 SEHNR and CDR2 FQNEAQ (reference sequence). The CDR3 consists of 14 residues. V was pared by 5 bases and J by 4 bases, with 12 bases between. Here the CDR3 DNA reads TGTGCCAGCAGCGTTACAGGGCAAGGAAACACCATATATTTT. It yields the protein CASSVTGQGNTIYF.

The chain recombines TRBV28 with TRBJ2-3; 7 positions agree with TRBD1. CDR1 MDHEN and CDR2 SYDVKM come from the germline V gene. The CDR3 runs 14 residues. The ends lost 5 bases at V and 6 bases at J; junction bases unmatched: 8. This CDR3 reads CASSLNRGGDTQYF. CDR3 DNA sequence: TGTGCCAGCAGTCTCAACAGGGGCGGGGATACGCAGTATTTT. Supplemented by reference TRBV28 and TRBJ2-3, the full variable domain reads DVKVTQSSRYLVKRTGEKVFLECVQDMDHENMFWYRQDPGLGLRLIYFSYDVKMKEKGDIPEGYSVSREKKERFSLILESASTNQTSMYLCASSLNRGGDTQYFGPGTRLTVL.

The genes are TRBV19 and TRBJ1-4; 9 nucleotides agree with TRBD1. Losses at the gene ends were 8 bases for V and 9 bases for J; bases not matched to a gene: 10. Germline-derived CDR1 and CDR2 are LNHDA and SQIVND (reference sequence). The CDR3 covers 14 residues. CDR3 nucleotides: TGTGCCAGTGCGACGGCGGACAGGGGTAAAAAACTGTTTTTT. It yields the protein CASATADRGKKLFF. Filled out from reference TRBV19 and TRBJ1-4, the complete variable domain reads DGGITQSPKYLFRKEGQNVTLSCEQNLNHDAMYWYRQDPGQGLRLIYYSQIVNDFQKGDIAEGYSVSREKKESFPLTVTSAQKNPTAFYLCASATADRGKKLFFGSGTQLSVL.

The CDR3 nucleotides read TGTGCCAGCAGCTTAGGGGGGGCTGGTAATGAAAAACTGTTTTTT. This sequence encodes CASSLGGAGNEKLFF. This chain joins TRBV11-2 and TRBJ1-4; tentatively, D is TRBD1 (6 bases). The CDR3 covers 15 residues. Germline CDR1 is SGHAT and CDR2 is FQNNGV. Trimming took 1 base from V and 4 from J, leaving 10 bases between them. Based on the CDR3 plus reference TRBV11-2 and TRBJ1-4, the full variable domain is EAGVAQSPRYKIIEKRQSVAFWCNPISGHATLYWYQQILGQGPKLLIQFQNNGVVDDSQLPKDRFSAERLKGVDSTLKIQPAKLEDSAVYLCASSLGGAGNEKLFFGSGTQLSVL.

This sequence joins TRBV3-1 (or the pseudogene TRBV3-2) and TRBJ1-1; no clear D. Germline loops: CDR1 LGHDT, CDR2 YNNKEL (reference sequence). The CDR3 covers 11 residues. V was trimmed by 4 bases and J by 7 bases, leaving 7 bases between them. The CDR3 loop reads CASSPGIEAFF. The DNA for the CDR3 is TGTGCCAGCAGCCCCGGGATTGAAGCTTTCTTT.

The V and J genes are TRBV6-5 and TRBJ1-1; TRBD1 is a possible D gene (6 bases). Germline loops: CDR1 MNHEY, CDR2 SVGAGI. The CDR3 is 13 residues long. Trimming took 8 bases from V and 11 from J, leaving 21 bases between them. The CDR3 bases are TGTGCCAGCGGCAACACAGGGAGGTTCGTTGCTTTCTTT. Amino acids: CASGNTGRFVAFF.

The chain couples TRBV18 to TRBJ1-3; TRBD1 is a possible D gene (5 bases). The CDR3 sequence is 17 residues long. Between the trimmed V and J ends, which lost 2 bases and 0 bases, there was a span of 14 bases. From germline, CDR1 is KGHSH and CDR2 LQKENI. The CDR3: CASSPSPLGASGNTIYF. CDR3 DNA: TGTGCCAGCTCACCATCTCCCCTCGGGGCCTCTGGAAACACCATATATTTT. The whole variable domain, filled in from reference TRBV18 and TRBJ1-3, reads NAGVMQNPRHLVRRRGQEARLRCSPMKGHSHVYWYRQLPEEGLKFMVYLQKENIIDESGMPKERFSAEFPKEGPSILRIQQVVRGDSAAYFCASSPSPLGASGNTIYFGEGSWLTVV.

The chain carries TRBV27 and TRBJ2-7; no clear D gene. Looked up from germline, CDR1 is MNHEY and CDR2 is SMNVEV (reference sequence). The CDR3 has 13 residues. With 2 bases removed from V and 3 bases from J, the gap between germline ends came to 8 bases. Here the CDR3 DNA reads TGTGCCAGCAGTTTAACTTACCGCTACGAGCAGTACTTC. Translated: CASSLTYRYEQYF.

The CDR3 nucleotides are TGCGCCAGCAGCCAAGAGGGGCGAGGAGGCACTGAAGCTTTCTTT. Amino acid sequence: CASSQEGRGGTEAFF. This chain links TRBV4-1 with TRBJ1-1, with a tentative D call TRBD1 (5 bases). Germline values: CDR1 MGHRA, CDR2 YSYEKL. The CDR3 consists of 15 residues. V dropped 0 bases and J dropped 4 bases, with 12 bases sitting between them.

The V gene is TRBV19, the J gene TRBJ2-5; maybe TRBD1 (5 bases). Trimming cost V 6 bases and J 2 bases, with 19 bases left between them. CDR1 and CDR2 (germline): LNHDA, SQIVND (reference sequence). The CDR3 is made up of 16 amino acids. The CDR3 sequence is CASRNASRAPQETQYF. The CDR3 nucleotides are TGTGCCAGTAGAAACGCCAGCAGGGCCCCGCAAGAGACCCAGTACTTC. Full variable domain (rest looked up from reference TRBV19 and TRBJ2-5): DGGITQSPKYLFRKEGQNVTLSCEQNLNHDAMYWYRQDPGQGLRLIYYSQIVNDFQKGDIAEGYSVSREKKESFPLTVTSAQKNPTAFYLCASRNASRAPQETQYFGPGTRLLVL.

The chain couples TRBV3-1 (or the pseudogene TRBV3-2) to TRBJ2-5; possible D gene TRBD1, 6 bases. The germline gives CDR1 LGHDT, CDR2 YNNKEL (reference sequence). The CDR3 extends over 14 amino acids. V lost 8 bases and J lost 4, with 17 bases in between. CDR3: CASFKLGAGETQYF. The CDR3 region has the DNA TGTGCCAGCTTTAAATTGGGGGCGGGAGAGACCCAGTACTTC.

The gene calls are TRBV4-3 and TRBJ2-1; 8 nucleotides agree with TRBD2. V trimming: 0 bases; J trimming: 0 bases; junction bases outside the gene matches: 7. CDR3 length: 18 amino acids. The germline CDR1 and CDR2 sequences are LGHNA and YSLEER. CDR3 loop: CASSQDGRARSSYNEQFF. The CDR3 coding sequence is TGCGCCAGCAGCCAAGACGGGAGGGCCCGGAGCTCCTACAATGAGCAGTTCTTC.

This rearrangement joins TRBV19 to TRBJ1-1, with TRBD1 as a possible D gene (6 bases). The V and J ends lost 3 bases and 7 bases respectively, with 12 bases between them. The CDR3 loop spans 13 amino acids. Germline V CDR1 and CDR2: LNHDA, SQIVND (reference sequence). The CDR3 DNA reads TGTGCCAGTAGTATTGCGGGGGCCGATGAAGCTTTCTTT. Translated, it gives CASSIAGADEAFF.

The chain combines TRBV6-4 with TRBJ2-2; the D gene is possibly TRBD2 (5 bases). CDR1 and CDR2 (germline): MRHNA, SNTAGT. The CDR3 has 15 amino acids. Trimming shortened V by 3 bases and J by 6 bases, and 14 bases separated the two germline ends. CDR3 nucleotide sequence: TGTGCCAGCAGTGAAGGGAGAGGGCATTCCGGGGAGCTGTTTTTT. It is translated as CASSEGRGHSGELFF.

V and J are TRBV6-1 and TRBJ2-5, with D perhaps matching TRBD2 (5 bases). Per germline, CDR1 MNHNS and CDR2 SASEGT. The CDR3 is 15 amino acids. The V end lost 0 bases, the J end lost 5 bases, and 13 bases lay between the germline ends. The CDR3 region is CASSEAVVATETQYF. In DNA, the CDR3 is TGTGCCAGCAGTGAAGCGGTAGTAGCGACGGAGACCCAGTACTTC.

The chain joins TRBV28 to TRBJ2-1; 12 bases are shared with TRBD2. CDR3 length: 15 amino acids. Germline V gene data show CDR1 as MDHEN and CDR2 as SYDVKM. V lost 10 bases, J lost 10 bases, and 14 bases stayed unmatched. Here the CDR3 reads CATHESGLAGKEQFF. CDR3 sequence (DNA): TGTGCCACCCACGAATCCGGACTAGCGGGGAAGGAGCAGTTCTTC.

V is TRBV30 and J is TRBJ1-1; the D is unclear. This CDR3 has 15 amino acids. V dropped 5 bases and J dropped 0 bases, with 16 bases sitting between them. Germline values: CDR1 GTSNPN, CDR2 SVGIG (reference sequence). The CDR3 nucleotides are TGTGCCTGGGGGGTGGGATTACGTATGAACACTGAAGCTTTCTTT. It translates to CAWGVGLRMNTEAFF.

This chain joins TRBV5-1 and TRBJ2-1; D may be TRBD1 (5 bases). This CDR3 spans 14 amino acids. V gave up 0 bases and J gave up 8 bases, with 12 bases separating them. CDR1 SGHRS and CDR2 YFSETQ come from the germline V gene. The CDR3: CASSLASPRDEQFF. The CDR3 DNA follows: TGCGCCAGCAGCTTGGCCTCGCCCAGGGATGAGCAGTTCTTC.

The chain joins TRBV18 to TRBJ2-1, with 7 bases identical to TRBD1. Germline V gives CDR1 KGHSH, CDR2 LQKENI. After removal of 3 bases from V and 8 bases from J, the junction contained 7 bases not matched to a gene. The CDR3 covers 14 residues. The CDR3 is CASSPAPTGYEQFF. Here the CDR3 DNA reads TGTGCCAGCTCACCCGCCCCGACAGGGTATGAGCAGTTCTTC. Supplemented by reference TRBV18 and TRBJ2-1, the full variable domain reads NAGVMQNPRHLVRRRGQEARLRCSPMKGHSHVYWYRQLPEEGLKFMVYLQKENIIDESGMPKERFSAEFPKEGPSILRIQQVVRGDSAAYFCASSPAPTGYEQFFGPGTRLTVL.

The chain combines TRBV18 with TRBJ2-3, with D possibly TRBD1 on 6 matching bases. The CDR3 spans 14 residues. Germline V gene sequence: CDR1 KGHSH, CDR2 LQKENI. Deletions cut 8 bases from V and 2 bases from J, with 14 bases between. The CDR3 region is CASEPGEFTDTQYF. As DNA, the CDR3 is TGTGCCAGCGAGCCAGGGGAGTTCACAGATACGCAGTATTTT.

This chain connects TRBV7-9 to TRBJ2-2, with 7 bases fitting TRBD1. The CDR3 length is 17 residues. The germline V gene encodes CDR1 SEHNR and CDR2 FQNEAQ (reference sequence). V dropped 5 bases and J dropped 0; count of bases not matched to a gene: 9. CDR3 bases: TGTGCCAGCAGCCGCTGGGACAGCACGACGAACACCGGGGAGCTGTTTTTT. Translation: CASSRWDSTTNTGELFF. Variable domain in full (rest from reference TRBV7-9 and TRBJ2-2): DTGVSQNPRHKITKRGQNVTFRCDPISEHNRLYWYRQTLGQGPEFLTYFQNEAQLEKSRLLSDRFSAERPKGSFSTLEIQRTEQGDSAMYLCASSRWDSTTNTGELFFGEGSRLTVL.

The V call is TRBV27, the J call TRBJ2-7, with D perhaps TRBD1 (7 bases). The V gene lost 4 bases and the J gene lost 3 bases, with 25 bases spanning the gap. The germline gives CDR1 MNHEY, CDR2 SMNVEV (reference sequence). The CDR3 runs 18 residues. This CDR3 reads CASSSGTDLLAQIYEQYF. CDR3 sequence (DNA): TGTGCCAGCAGTTCCGGGACAGACTTACTAGCCCAAATCTACGAGCAGTACTTC.

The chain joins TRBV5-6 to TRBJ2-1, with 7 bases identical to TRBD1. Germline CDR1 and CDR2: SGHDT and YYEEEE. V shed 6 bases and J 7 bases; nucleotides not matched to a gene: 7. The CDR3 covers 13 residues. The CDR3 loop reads CASNPTGLNEQFF. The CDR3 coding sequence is TGTGCCAGCAACCCGACAGGGTTAAATGAGCAGTTCTTC.

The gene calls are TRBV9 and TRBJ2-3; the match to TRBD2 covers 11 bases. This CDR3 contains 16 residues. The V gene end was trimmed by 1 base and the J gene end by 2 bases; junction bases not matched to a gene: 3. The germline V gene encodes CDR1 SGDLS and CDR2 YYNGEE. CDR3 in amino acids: CASSVTSGSPTDTQYF. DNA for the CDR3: TGTGCCAGCAGCGTAACTAGCGGGAGTCCCACAGATACGCAGTATTTT.

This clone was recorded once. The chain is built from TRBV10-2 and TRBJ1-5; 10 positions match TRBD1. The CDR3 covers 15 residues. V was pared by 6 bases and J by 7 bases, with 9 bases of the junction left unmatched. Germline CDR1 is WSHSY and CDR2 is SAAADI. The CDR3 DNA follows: TGCGCCAGCAGGGATGACCGGGACAGGGGACAGCCCCAGCATTTT. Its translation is CASRDDRDRGQPQHF.